This T cell receptor beta chain was obtained from a study of human T cells and chemical hapten exposure. Whole-study context: Each patient's scalp received weekly diphenylcyclopropenone throughout the roughly 25-week study.

The library tagged individual cDNA molecules with unique molecular identifiers. In TCRdb, the RACE reads were re-called with MiXCR into one record per CDR3 protein. The sample has more than 100,000 distinct CDR3 sequences; about 11% are singletons. This CDR3 has 11 amino acids. Deletions cut 2 bases from V and 7 bases from J, with 2 bases between. CDR1 and CDR2 (germline): LGHDT, YNNKEL (reference sequence). Time point described: patch test 3, about 24 weeks after DPC sensitization. Stated treatment: therapeutic diphenylcyclopropenone sensitization with weekly scalp DPC. The chain carries TRBV3-1 and TRBJ2-2, with D hard to call. The sample consisted of whole blood, taken in connection with sensitization to the hapten diphenylcyclopropenone (DPC). This clonotype was obtained from a woman in her fifties or sixties with alopecia areata. Some clones in this sample may be carry-over from other donors' samples. DNA for the CDR3: TGTGCCAGCAGCCAAATCGGGGAGCTGTTTTTT. It yields the protein CASSQIGELFF.